The rows below give T cell receptor beta chains drawn from one sample of a study of CD8+CD57+ T cells in acquired aplastic anemia. One entry per CDR3 protein, called by TCRdb with MiXCR from the reads. The table lists approximately 160,000 distinct CDR3 sequences, just under 45% of them singletons. The sequenced material came from sorted CD4+, CD8+, or CD8+CD57+ T cells (not recorded which) from PBMCs. The receptor source for this set is a human donor in good health. Each CDR3 is given with its conserved first and last residue. The D gene is left open where the match is weak. A row's size may be missing; if present it is once, few, many or a size class.

V,D,size,J,CDR3,DNA
TRBV5-1,-,many,TRBJ2-3,CASTLNPYADTQYF,TGCGCCAGCACCCTGAATCCGTACGCAGATACGCAGTATTTT
TRBV7-9,TRBD2,-,TRBJ2-5,CASSLSGTQETQYF,TGTGCCAGCAGCTTAAGCGGGACCCAAGAGACCCAGTACTTC
TRBV18,-,few,TRBJ1-4,CASSPSRAAEKLFF,TGTGCCAGCTCACCAAGCAGGGCTGCCGAAAAACTGTTTTTT
TRBV24-1,-,-,TRBJ1-5,CATSETDLWQPQHF,TGTGCCACCAGTGAGACGGACCTCTGGCAGCCCCAGCATTTT
TRBV20-1,TRBD1,-,TRBJ2-7,CSAGTGTYEQYF,TGCAGTGCAGGGACAGGGACCTACGAGCAGTACTTC
TRBV2,-,-,TRBJ2-7,CASSVSTLGEQYF,TGTGCCAGCAGTGTTTCCACACTGGGCGAGCAGTACTTC
TRBV20-1,-,many,TRBJ2-5,CSASPGSRETQYF,TGCAGTGCTAGCCCCGGATCGAGGGAGACCCAGTACTTC
TRBV20-1,-,many,TRBJ1-1,CSGGPSGEAFF,TGCAGTGGGGGCCCTTCCGGCGAGGCTTTCTTT
TRBV11-2,TRBD1,many,TRBJ2-2,CASSGRDRVGGELFF,TGTGCCAGCAGCGGCCGGGACAGGGTTGGCGGGGAGCTGTTTTTT
TRBV25-1,-,-,TRBJ2-7,CASSDSTRGGEQYF,TGTGCCAGCAGTGACTCCACCAGGGGAGGCGAGCAGTACTTC
TRBV10-3,-,-,TRBJ2-5,CAIRDAGEVKTQYF,TGTGCCATCAGGGACGCGGGCGAGGTGAAGACCCAGTACTTC
TRBV11-2,TRBD1,once,TRBJ1-1,CASDRDRGNVNTEAFF,TGTGCCAGCGACCGGGACAGGGGAAATGTGAACACTGAAGCTTTCTTT
TRBV2,TRBD2,many,TRBJ2-7,CATGTSDPYEQYF,TGTGCCACCGGGACTAGCGATCCCTACGAGCAGTACTTC
TRBV7-3,-,many,TRBJ1-5,CASSSQGGSNQPQHF,TGTGCCAGCAGCTCTCAGGGTGGGAGCAATCAGCCCCAGCATTTT
TRBV20-1,TRBD1,many,TRBJ1-1,CSASPTGGYTEAFF,TGCAGTGCTAGCCCGACAGGGGGGTACACTGAAGCTTTCTTT
TRBV14,TRBD2,many,TRBJ2-1,CASSQGGGSGQWEQFF,TGTGCCAGCAGCCAAGGGGGCGGGAGTGGGCAATGGGAGCAGTTCTTC
TRBV29-1,-,few,TRBJ2-1,CSVVLGYNEQFF,TGCAGCGTCGTTCTGGGTTACAATGAGCAGTTCTTC
TRBV5-6,-,many,TRBJ1-6,CASSLGGLVGSPLHF,TGTGCCAGCAGCTTGGGAGGACTGGTGGGTTCACCCCTCCACTTT
TRBV10-3,-,-,TRBJ2-6,CAISWDGGANVLTF,TGTGCCATCAGTTGGGACGGGGGGGCCAACGTCCTGACTTTC
TRBV6-5,TRBD1,many,TRBJ2-7,CASSQTGFYEQYF,TGTGCCAGCAGCCAGACAGGGTTCTACGAGCAGTACTTC
TRBV11-2,-,once,TRBJ2-7,CASSPTDVGQPAYEQYF,TGTGCCAGCAGCCCTACAGACGTCGGACAGCCCGCCTACGAGCAGTACTTC
TRBV5-1,TRBD2,many,TRBJ2-5,CASSLEGGRVETQYF,TGCGCCAGCAGCTTGGAAGGCGGGAGGGTGGAGACCCAGTACTTC
TRBV9,-,-,TRBJ1-1,CASSGVGVGAEAFF,-
TRBV14,TRBD2,many,TRBJ2-7,CASSPPAPSTSSYEQYF,TGTGCCAGCAGCCCACCAGCACCCTCGACTAGCAGCTACGAGCAGTACTTC
TRBV6-9,TRBD1,-,TRBJ2-1,CASSSYNTRQGARANEQFF,TGTGCCAGCAGTTCTTATAACACCCGACAGGGGGCAAGGGCCAATGAGCAGTTCTTC
TRBV29-1,-,-,TRBJ1-1,CSVDQLAGESEAFF,TGCAGCGTTGATCAATTGGCCGGGGAATCTGAAGCTTTCTTT
TRBV11-3,-,many,TRBJ2-1,CASSVRGGHEQFF,TGTGCCAGCAGCGTCAGGGGGGGACATGAGCAGTTCTTC
TRBV9,TRBD1,many,TRBJ2-7,CASSPLGQGTYEQYF,TGTGCCAGCAGCCCCCTCGGACAGGGAACCTACGAGCAGTACTTC
TRBV19,-,once,TRBJ1-5,CASSTDSYQPQHF,TGTGCCAGTAGTACGGACAGTTATCAGCCCCAGCATTTT
TRBV7-2,-,many,TRBJ1-2,CASSPRWGLGYGYTF,TGTGCCAGCAGCCCGCGATGGGGTTTAGGGTATGGCTACACCTTC
TRBV6-1,TRBD1,-,TRBJ2-5,CASSWRQGQETQYF,TGTGCCAGCAGCTGGAGACAGGGACAAGAGACCCAGTACTTC
TRBV5-1,TRBD2,few,TRBJ2-4,CASSLSGGSAKNIQYF,TGCGCCAGCAGCTTGAGCGGGGGTTCAGCCAAAAACATTCAGTACTTC
TRBV11-2,TRBD1,many,TRBJ2-7,CASSLAFRGQGTVNEQYF,TGTGCCAGCAGCTTAGCCTTTAGGGGACAGGGGACCGTCAACGAGCAGTACTTC
TRBV6-5,-,few,TRBJ1-3,CASSFGSAGNTIYF,TGTGCCAGCAGTTTTGGGAGCGCTGGAAACACCATATATTTT
TRBV4-1,TRBD1,-,TRBJ1-5,CASSLLTGGPPQHF,TGCGCCAGCAGCCTTCTGACAGGGGGGCCGCCCCAGCATTTT
TRBV20-1,-,-,TRBJ1-2,CSALLGLGNYGYTF,TGCAGTGCTCTCTTGGGGCTAGGGAACTATGGCTACACCTTC
TRBV4-2,TRBD2,many,TRBJ2-7,CASSQGRGEAYEQYF,TGTGCCAGCAGCCAAGGTCGGGGGGAAGCTTACGAGCAGTACTTC
TRBV19,-,once,TRBJ1-1,CASSTGRYSTEAFF,TGTGCCAGTAGTACCGGAAGGTACTCAACTGAAGCTTTCTTT
TRBV3-1,-,few,TRBJ2-3,CASSQDGGLLRDTQYF,TGTGCCAGCAGCCAAGATGGCGGACTTTTGAGAGATACGCAGTATTTT
TRBV28,-,many,TRBJ2-7,CASRGRSTYEQYF,TGTGCCAGCAGGGGGAGGTCGACCTACGAGCAGTACTTC
TRBV9,TRBD2,few,TRBJ2-5,CASREAGARETQYF,TGTGCCAGCAGAGAAGCGGGAGCGCGTGAGACCCAGTACTTC
TRBV3-1,-,many,TRBJ1-5,CASSRSGGDQPQHF,TGTGCCAGCAGCCGAAGTGGGGGCGATCAGCCCCAGCATTTT